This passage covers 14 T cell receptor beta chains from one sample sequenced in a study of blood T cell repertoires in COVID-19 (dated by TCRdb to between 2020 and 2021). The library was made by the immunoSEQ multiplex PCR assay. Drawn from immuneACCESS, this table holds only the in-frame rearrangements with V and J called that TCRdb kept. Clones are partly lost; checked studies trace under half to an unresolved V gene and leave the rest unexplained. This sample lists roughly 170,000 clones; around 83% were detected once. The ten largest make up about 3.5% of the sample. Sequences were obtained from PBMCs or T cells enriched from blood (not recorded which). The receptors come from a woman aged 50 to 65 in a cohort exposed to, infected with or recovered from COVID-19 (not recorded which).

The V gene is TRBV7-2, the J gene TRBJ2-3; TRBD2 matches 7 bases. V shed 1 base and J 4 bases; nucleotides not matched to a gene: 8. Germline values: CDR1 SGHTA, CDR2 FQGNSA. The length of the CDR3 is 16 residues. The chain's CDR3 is CASSLVAGAFADTQYF. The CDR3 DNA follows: TGTGCCAGCAGCTTAGTCGCGGGAGCGTTCGCAGATACGCAGTATTTT.

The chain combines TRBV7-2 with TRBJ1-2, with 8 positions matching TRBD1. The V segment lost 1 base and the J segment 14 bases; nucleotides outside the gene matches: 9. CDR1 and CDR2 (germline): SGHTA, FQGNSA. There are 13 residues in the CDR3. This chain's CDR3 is CASSLDPYTGGTF. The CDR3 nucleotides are TGTGCCAGCAGCTTAGACCCCTATACAGGGGGGACCTTC.

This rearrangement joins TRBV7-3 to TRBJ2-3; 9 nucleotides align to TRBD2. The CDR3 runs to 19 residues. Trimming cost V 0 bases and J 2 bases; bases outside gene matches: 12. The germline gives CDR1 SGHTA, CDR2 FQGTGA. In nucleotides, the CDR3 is TGTGCCAGCAGCTTAACGCCAGCGGGAGGTCGACGTTTCACAGATACGCAGTATTTT. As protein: CASSLTPAGGRRFTDTQYF.

CDR3 coding DNA: TGTGCCAGCAGCCAACTAGAGGGCCTTCAGTTCTTC. This codes for CASSQLEGLQFF. The chain employs TRBV5-6 and TRBJ2-1, with D possibly matching TRBD2 (5 bases). CDR3 size: 12 residues. Germline V CDR1 and CDR2: SGHDT, YYEEEE. The V end was cut by 4 bases, the J end by 13 bases, with 15 bases between.

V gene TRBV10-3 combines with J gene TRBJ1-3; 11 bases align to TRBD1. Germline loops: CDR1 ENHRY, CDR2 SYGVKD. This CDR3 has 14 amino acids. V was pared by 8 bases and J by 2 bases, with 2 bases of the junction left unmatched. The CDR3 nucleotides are TGTGCCATCCGGGACAGGGGGACTGGAAACACCATATATTTT. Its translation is CAIRDRGTGNTIYF.

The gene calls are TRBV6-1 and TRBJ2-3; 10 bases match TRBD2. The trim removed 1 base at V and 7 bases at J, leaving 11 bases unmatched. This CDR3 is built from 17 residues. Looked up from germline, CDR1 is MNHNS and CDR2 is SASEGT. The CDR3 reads CASSEESGRANLYTQYF. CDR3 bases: TGTGCCAGCAGTGAAGAGAGCGGGAGGGCCAATTTGTATACGCAGTATTTT.

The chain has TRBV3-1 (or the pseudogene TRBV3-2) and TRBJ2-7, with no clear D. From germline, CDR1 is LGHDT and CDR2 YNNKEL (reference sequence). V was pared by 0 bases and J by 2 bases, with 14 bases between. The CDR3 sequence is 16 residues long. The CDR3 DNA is TGTGCCAGCAGCCAAGATCTCACAGTTAAAACCTACGAGCAGTACTTC. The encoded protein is CASSQDLTVKTYEQYF.

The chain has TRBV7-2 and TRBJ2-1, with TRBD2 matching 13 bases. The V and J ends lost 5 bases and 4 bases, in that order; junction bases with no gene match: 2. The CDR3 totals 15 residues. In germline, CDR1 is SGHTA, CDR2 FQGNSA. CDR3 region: CASSRTSGGYNEQFF. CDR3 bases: TGTGCCAGCAGCCGGACTAGCGGGGGTTACAATGAGCAGTTCTTC.

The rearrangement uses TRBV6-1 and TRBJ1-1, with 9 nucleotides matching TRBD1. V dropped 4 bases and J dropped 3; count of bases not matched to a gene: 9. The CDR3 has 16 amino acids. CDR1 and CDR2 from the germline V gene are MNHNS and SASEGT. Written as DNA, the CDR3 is TGTGCCAGCAGTGCGTCACAGGGGGCGCATCACACTGAAGCTTTCTTT. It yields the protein CASSASQGAHHTEAFF.

Written as DNA, the CDR3 is TGCGCCAGCAGCTCTGGAGGGGGCGCGGAAAATTCACCCCTCCACTTT. It specifies CASSSGGGAENSPLHF. This chain links TRBV5-1 with TRBJ1-6; the match to TRBD1 covers 7 bases. CDR3 size: 16 residues. With V trimmed by 3 bases and J by 7 bases, 10 bases remained unmatched. CDR1 and CDR2 (germline): SGHRS, YFSETQ. The full variable domain, in which reference TRBV5-1 and TRBJ1-6 provide the parts outside the CDR3, is KAGVTQTPRYLIKTRGQQVTLSCSPISGHRSVSWYQQTPGQGLQFLFEYFSETQRNKGNFPGRFSGRQFSNSRSEMNVSTLELGDSALYLCASSSGGGAENSPLHFGNGTRLTVT.

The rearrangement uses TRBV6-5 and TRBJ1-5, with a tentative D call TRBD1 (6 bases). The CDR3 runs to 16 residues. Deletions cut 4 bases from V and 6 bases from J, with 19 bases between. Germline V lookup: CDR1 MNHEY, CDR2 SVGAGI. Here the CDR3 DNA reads TGTGCCAGCAGTTCCCGACAGGTAGACATTTCTCAGCCCCAGCATTTT. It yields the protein CASSSRQVDISQPQHF.

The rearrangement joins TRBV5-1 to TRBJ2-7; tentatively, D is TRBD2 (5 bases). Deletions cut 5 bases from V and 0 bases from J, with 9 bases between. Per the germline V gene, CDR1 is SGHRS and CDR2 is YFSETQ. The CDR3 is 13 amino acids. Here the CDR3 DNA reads TGCGCCAGCAGTTCGACTACCTCCTACGAGCAGTACTTC. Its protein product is CASSSTTSYEQYF.

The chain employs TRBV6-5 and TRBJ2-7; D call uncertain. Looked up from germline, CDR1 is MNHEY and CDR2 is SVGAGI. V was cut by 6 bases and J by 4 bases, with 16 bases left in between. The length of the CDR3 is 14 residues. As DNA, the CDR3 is TGTGCCAGCAGACAACTAAAGAAGAGGTACGAGCAGTACTTC. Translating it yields CASRQLKKRYEQYF.

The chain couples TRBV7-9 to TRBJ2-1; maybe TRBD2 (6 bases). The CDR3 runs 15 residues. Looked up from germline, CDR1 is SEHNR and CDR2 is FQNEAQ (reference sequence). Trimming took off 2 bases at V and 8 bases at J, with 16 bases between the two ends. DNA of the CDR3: TGTGCCAGCAGCTTATTAGCGGCCCTAGGGGATGAGCAGTTCTTC. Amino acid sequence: CASSLLAALGDEQFF.